This T cell receptor beta chain comes out of a study of tumor-infiltrating lymphocytes in localized non-small cell lung cancer. Study-wide points: Higher tumor T cell infiltration than in uninvolved lung was supported by TCRbeta sequencing.

Clones were read by immunoSEQ multiplex PCR, and TCRdb kept only the in-frame ones, dropping some. The sample comprises 15,000 to 20,000 clones, more than 60% of which are singletons, and 4.9% rests with the top ten. Looked up from germline, CDR1 is MDHEN and CDR2 is SYDVKM. This CDR3 comprises 11 residues. In regard to this clone: Its antigen is still unknown. Mismatch with germline at one junction end may stem from a read error.

Sequencing used lung tumor tissue. The chain couples TRBV28 to TRBJ2-7, with 7 bases fitting TRBD1. The clonotype was recovered from a human donor with non-small cell lung cancer. CDR3 coding DNA: TGTGCCAGCAGTTTTGGGACAGAAATCTCCTTC. Its protein product is CASSFGTEISF. Together with reference TRBV28 and TRBJ2-7, the CDR3 gives the full variable domain: DVKVTQSSRYLVKRTGEKVFLECVQDMDHENMFWYRQDPGLGLRLIYFSYDVKMKEKGDIPEGYSVSREKKERFSLILESASTNQTSMYLCASSFGTEISFGPGTRLTVT.